The 20 T cell receptor beta chains listed next were all sequenced from one sample in a study of early T cells in non-severe SARS-CoV-2 infection. Each CDR3 protein gets one entry after TCRdb re-called the 5' RACE reads with MiXCR. In the table there are 70,000 to 90,000 distinct CDR3 sequences, under 15% of which are singletons. Sequenced input: whole blood. The receptor set was obtained from an adult who was a healthcare worker with PCR-confirmed SARS-CoV-2 infection or an uninfected control (not recorded which).

J is TRBJ2-1 and V is TRBV19; TRBD2 matches at 10 bases. Germline V CDR1 and CDR2: LNHDA, SQIVND (reference sequence). V dropped 6 bases and J dropped 9; count of bases not matched to a gene: 8. CDR3 length equals 14 residues. The CDR3 loop is CASRISSGRVEQFF. CDR3 nucleotides: TGTGCCAGTAGGATCTCTAGCGGGAGAGTTGAGCAGTTCTTC.

This clonotype was picked up many times. The V gene is TRBV7-2, the J gene TRBJ2-3; D is perhaps TRBD2 (6 bases). In germline, CDR1 is SGHTA, CDR2 FQGNSA. Trimming pared 1 base from V and 4 bases from J, leaving 9 bases between. CDR3 length: 14 amino acids. CDR3 loop: CASSLGIAADTQYF. CDR3 sequence (DNA): TGTGCCAGCAGCTTAGGAATAGCGGCAGATACGCAGTATTTT. The whole variable domain, filled in from reference TRBV7-2 and TRBJ2-3, reads GAGVSQSPSNKVTEKGKDVELRCDPISGHTALYWYRQSLGQGLEFLIYFQGNSAPDKSGLPSDRFSAERTGGSVSTLTIQRTQQEDSAVYLCASSLGIAADTQYFGPGTRLTVL.

About this clonotype itself: This could be a read error, since a much larger clone is one nucleotide away. The gene calls are TRBV11-2 and TRBJ2-1, with D maybe TRBD1 (6 bases). CDR1 is SGHAT, CDR2 FQNNGV, per germline. This CDR3 has 11 amino acids. CDR3 residues: CASYTAGEQIF. Here the CDR3 DNA reads TGTGCCAGCTATACGGCAGGGGAGCAGATCTTC.

This clonotype occurred a few times. J is TRBJ2-5 and V is TRBV23-1; TRBD2 might be the D (5 bases). TRBV23-1 belongs to the ORF category, with a function that is uncertain. This CDR3 is 10 amino acids long. The CDR3 loop reads CSDYGETQYF. The CDR3 DNA follows: TGCTCAGACTACGGGGAGACCCAGTACTTC.

CDR3 loop: CASSLAGGFRTDTQYF. The CDR3, as DNA: TGTGCCAGCAGCTTAGCGGGAGGGTTCCGCACAGATACGCAGTATTTT. The chain carries TRBV7-2 and TRBJ2-3, with 7 bases matching TRBD2. The CDR3 is 16 residues long. CDR1 SGHTA and CDR2 FQGNSA come from the germline V gene. The trim removed 0 bases at V and 1 base at J, leaving 4 bases unmatched.

This clonotype has a handful of counts. The rearrangement links TRBV7-2 to TRBJ2-4; 8 nucleotides match TRBD2. CDR3 size: 17 residues. Germline CDR1 is SGHTA and CDR2 is FQGNSA. Unmatched junction bases numbered 15, after V lost 4 bases and J lost 7 bases. The CDR3 region has the DNA TGTGCCAGCAGCTCCAGCGCGTGGGTAGCGGGGCCGAACATTCAGTACTTC. This sequence encodes CASSSSAWVAGPNIQYF.

In its sample, this clonotype was seen many times. The CDR3 bases are TGTGCCAGCAGGACTAGCGGGGTTAATGAGCAGTTCTTC. Its translation is CASRTSGVNEQFF. This chain connects TRBV3-1 to TRBJ2-1; 11 bases are shared with TRBD2. CDR1 and CDR2 from the germline V gene are LGHDT and YNNKEL (reference sequence). CDR3 length equals 13 residues. V shed 6 bases, J shed 7 bases, and the junction held 2 bases outside the gene matches.

This clonotype was seen a few times. This rearrangement joins TRBV5-1 to TRBJ2-3; the match to TRBD1 covers 7 bases. Germline lookup yields CDR1 SGHRS and CDR2 YFSETQ. V trimming: 2 bases; J trimming: 0 bases; junction bases outside the gene matches: 3. This CDR3 is built from 15 residues. The CDR3, as DNA: TGCGCCAGCAGCTTCGGGACAGCTAGCACAGATACGCAGTATTTT. This encodes CASSFGTASTDTQYF.

This clonotype was detected many times. This sequence joins TRBV2 and TRBJ2-3; D not resolved. Germline loops: CDR1 SNHLY, CDR2 FYNNEI. V was pared by 3 bases and J by 4 bases, with 11 bases between. CDR3 length: 14 amino acids. The DNA of the CDR3 is TGTGCCAGCAGTGATTGGTGGTCCCCAGATACGCAGTATTTT. Residues: CASSDWWSPDTQYF. The variable domain in full, completed from reference TRBV2 and TRBJ2-3, reads EPEVTQTPSHQVTQMGQEVILRCVPISNHLYFYWYRQILGQKVEFLVSFYNNEISEKSEIFDDQFSVERPDGSNFTLKIRSTKLEDSAMYFCASSDWWSPDTQYFGPGTRLTVL.

The table lists this clonotype with many counts. The chain carries TRBV30 and TRBJ2-7; TRBD1 matches 9 bases. J lost 2 bases, V lost 0 bases, and 2 bases had no gene match. This CDR3 comprises 14 residues. The germline gives CDR1 GTSNPN, CDR2 SVGIG (reference sequence). CDR3 sequence: CAWSVRDRAYEQYF. The CDR3 bases are TGTGCCTGGAGTGTAAGGGACAGGGCCTACGAGCAGTACTTC.

The chain links TRBV12-3 or TRBV12-4 to TRBJ2-5; D not resolved. This CDR3 has 12 residues. Deletions cut 5 bases from V and 5 bases from J, with 9 bases between. In nucleotides, the CDR3 is TGTGCCAGCAGTCCCCTGGGGGAGACCCAGTACTTC. Translation: CASSPLGETQYF.

Many counts were recorded for this clonotype. The CDR3 sequence: CASSKAHRGLYNEQFF. The CDR3, as DNA: TGTGCCAGCAGCAAAGCGCACAGGGGGCTTTACAATGAGCAGTTCTTC. The chain carries TRBV21-1 and TRBJ2-1; the D call TRBD1 from the table was never checked on the DNA. TRBV21-1 is an annotated pseudogene. There are 16 residues in the CDR3.

This rearrangement joins TRBV10-3 to TRBJ2-2; D not resolved. The CDR3 consists of 14 residues. V was pared by 6 bases and J by 5 bases, with 13 bases between. Germline-derived CDR1 and CDR2 are ENHRY and SYGVKD. In DNA form, the CDR3 reads TGTGCCATCAGGACCGGGTCACAAACCGGGGAGCTGTTTTTT. As protein: CAIRTGSQTGELFF.

This clonotype came up many times. The V and J genes are TRBV14 and TRBJ1-6; 8 bases match TRBD1. V trimming: 5 bases; J trimming: 7 bases; junction bases outside the gene matches: 1. Germline lookup yields CDR1 SGHDN and CDR2 FVKESK. CDR3 length: 13 amino acids. CDR3 in DNA: TGTGCCAGCAGCGGACAGGGAAATTCACCCCTCCACTTT. Protein product: CASSGQGNSPLHF.

This clonotype appeared many times. This chain uses TRBV5-8 with TRBJ2-7; maybe TRBD2 (7 bases). The V gene lost 8 bases and the J gene lost 0 bases, with 15 bases spanning the gap. Germline values: CDR1 SGHTS, CDR2 YDEGEE. There are 14 residues in the CDR3. CDR3 coding DNA: TGTGCCAGTAAGCCCGGGGGGCTCTCCTACGAGCAGTACTTC. This translates into CASKPGGLSYEQYF.

This rearrangement joins TRBV20-1 to TRBJ2-1; a possible D gene is TRBD2 (5 bases). V lost 8 bases and J lost 0, with 32 bases in between. Per the germline V gene, CDR1 is DFQATT and CDR2 is SNEGSKA (reference sequence). This CDR3 has 20 residues. The CDR3 DNA sequence: TGCAGTACCCCCCCCCCTCTTTTAGCGCTAAAGCAGAGCTCCTACAATGAGCAGTTCTTC. Its translation is CSTPPPLLALKQSSYNEQFF.

This clonotype turned up a few times. The rearrangement links TRBV2 to TRBJ2-7, with no clear D. CDR3 length equals 15 residues. Per germline, CDR1 SNHLY and CDR2 FYNNEI. Trimming stripped 2 bases from V and 2 bases from J, with 13 bases between. The CDR3 nucleotides are TGTGCCAGCAGTGAACTGAGCCGGAAAACCTACGAGCAGTACTTC. Translation: CASSELSRKTYEQYF.

This sequence joins TRBV7-2 and TRBJ1-2; TRBD1 agrees at 9 bases. V was clipped by 5 bases and J by 7 bases; unmatched bases: 11. This CDR3 contains 15 residues. CDR1 SGHTA and CDR2 FQGNSA come from the germline V gene. The CDR3, as DNA: TGTGCCAGCAGCAACACACAGGGGGCGTATGGTGGCTACACCTTC. It is translated as CASSNTQGAYGGYTF.

This clonotype was seen a few times. The rearrangement links TRBV29-1 to TRBJ2-7, with D possibly TRBD2 on 6 matching bases. Trimming shortened V by 0 bases and J by 0 bases, and 12 bases separated the two germline ends. The germline gives CDR1 SQVTM, CDR2 ANQGSEA. The CDR3 totals 15 residues. CDR3: CSVEDLGGTSYEQYF. The CDR3 DNA follows: TGCAGCGTTGAAGATCTTGGCGGGACCTCCTACGAGCAGTACTTC.

This clonotype was picked up a small number of times. The V gene is TRBV7-2, the J gene TRBJ1-4, with 7 positions matching TRBD1. V lost 1 base to trimming and J lost 8 bases; unmatched junction nucleotides: 13. CDR1 SGHTA and CDR2 FQGNSA come from the germline V gene. The CDR3 is 17 amino acids. This chain's CDR3 is CASSLVLGTGAGEKLFF. The CDR3 DNA is TGTGCCAGCAGCTTAGTTTTGGGTACAGGGGCAGGGGAAAAACTGTTTTTT.